This TCR beta chain is from a study of sequential checkpoint blockade in melanoma. Study summary: Matched biopsies came pretreatment and at week 13 for about 24 patients.

Many counts were recorded for this clone. Its antigen is as yet unknown. Documented treatment: randomized to nivolumab then ipilimumab (arm A) or the reverse (arm B). Broader study findings: Patients with week-13 increases in T-cell fraction and clonality benefited about 30 times more often.

The CDR3 sequence is 14 residues long. The J segment lost 7 bases and the V segment lost 0 bases, leaving 3 bases of the junction unmatched. From germline, CDR1 is PRHDT and CDR2 FYEKMQ (reference sequence). Data came from immunoSEQ multiplex PCR; TCRdb stores just in-frame clones and leaves some out. The repertoire holds about 13,000 clones, 20% to 25% seen once, with approximately 5.8% in the top ten. This chain joins TRBV13 and TRBJ2-7, with 10 bases identical to TRBD2. The receptor was derived from a human donor with melanoma. This sample comprised tumor tissue (inferred from file names), obtained from a patient given nivolumab and ipilimumab in sequence. CDR3 in amino acids: CASSLGTSGTEQYF. Here the CDR3 DNA reads TGTGCCAGCAGCTTAGGCACTAGCGGGACTGAGCAGTACTTC.